The 32 T cell receptor beta chains in this list originate from one sample, sequenced in a study of T cell responses to AZD1222 COVID-19 vaccine. TCRdb keeps only in-frame clones here, not all; method: immunoSEQ multiplex PCR. This sample has 150,000 to 180,000 clones, with 90% found just once. The starting material was peripheral blood, obtained on day 0 of AZD1222 vaccination. Receptors were obtained from an adult in good health.

The J gene is TRBJ1-5, the V gene TRBV7-2, with TRBD1 matching over 7 bases. The CDR3 totals 15 residues. The germline V gene has CDR1 SGHTA and CDR2 FQGNSA. J was trimmed by 7 bases and V by 1 base; bases with no gene match: 7. CDR3: CASSLEDRQGQPQHF. As DNA, the CDR3 is TGTGCCAGCAGCTTAGAAGACCGACAGGGCCAGCCCCAGCATTTT. Variable domain in full (rest from reference TRBV7-2 and TRBJ1-5): GAGVSQSPSNKVTEKGKDVELRCDPISGHTALYWYRQSLGQGLEFLIYFQGNSAPDKSGLPSDRFSAERTGGSVSTLTIQRTQQEDSAVYLCASSLEDRQGQPQHFGDGTRLSIL.

The V call is TRBV6-6, the J call TRBJ1-4; 8 nucleotides match TRBD1. This CDR3 is 16 amino acids long. Losses at the gene ends were 5 bases for V and 0 bases for J; bases not matched to a gene: 5. Germline assignment: CDR1 MNHNY and CDR2 SVGAGI (reference sequence). Here the CDR3 reads CASSNVQGATNEKLFF. CDR3 nucleotides: TGTGCCAGCAGTAATGTACAGGGGGCAACTAATGAAAAACTGTTTTTT.

This chain joins TRBV14 and TRBJ2-3; D gene ambiguous. The CDR3 extends over 11 amino acids. V lost 8 bases, J lost 2 bases, and 5 bases lay in between. Germline CDR1 is SGHDN and CDR2 is FVKESK. CDR3 region: CASGDTDTQYF. In DNA, the CDR3 is TGTGCCAGCGGTGACACAGATACGCAGTATTTT. Based on the CDR3 plus reference TRBV14 and TRBJ2-3, the full variable domain is EAGVTQFPSHSVIEKGQTVTLRCDPISGHDNLYWYRRVMGKEIKFLLHFVKESKQDESGMPNNRFLAERTGGTYSTLKVQPAELEDSGVYFCASGDTDTQYFGPGTRLTVL.

J is TRBJ1-2 and V is TRBV9; D call uncertain. Trimming removed 0 bases from V and 0 bases from J, with 9 bases in between. This CDR3 is 15 amino acids long. Germline V gene data show CDR1 as SGDLS and CDR2 as YYNGEE. The DNA for the CDR3 is TGTGCCAGCAGCGTAGGAGACGTTCCTAACTATGGCTACACCTTC. Its protein is CASSVGDVPNYGYTF. Complete variable domain (other parts from reference TRBV9 and TRBJ1-2): DSGVTQTPKHLITATGQRVTLRCSPRSGDLSVYWYQQSLDQGLQFLIQYYNGEERAKGNILERFSAQQFPDLHSELNLSSLELGDSALYFCASSVGDVPNYGYTFGSGTRLTVV.

The gene calls are TRBV2 and TRBJ2-1; weak D call: TRBD2 (6 bases). V was trimmed by 6 bases and J by 8 bases, leaving 14 bases between them. The CDR3 loop spans 13 amino acids. Per the germline V gene, CDR1 is SNHLY and CDR2 is FYNNEI. DNA for the CDR3: TGTGCCAGCAGGGCCCTAGCGAGGGATGAGCAGTTCTTC. This encodes CASRALARDEQFF.

The chain has TRBV18 and TRBJ1-1, with no clear D. Germline V lookup: CDR1 KGHSH, CDR2 LQKENI. The CDR3 has 15 residues. V lost 4 bases and J lost 1, with 13 bases in between. CDR3 DNA: TGTGCCAGCTCACTGCAAAGGGCTGGGAACACTGAAGCTTTCTTT. Protein sequence: CASSLQRAGNTEAFF.

This rearrangement joins TRBV12-3 or TRBV12-4 to TRBJ2-7, with D maybe TRBD1 (5 bases). CDR3 length: 13 residues. V was pared by 5 bases and J by 1 base, with 9 bases between. CDR3 coding DNA: TGTGCCAGCAGTCGGACAACTTCCTACGAGCAGTACTTC. Translated, it gives CASSRTTSYEQYF.

The chain carries TRBV3-1 (or the pseudogene TRBV3-2) and TRBJ2-7; D tentatively reads TRBD1 or TRBD2 (5 bases each). Trimming took off 0 bases at V and 9 bases at J, with 21 bases between the two ends. Germline lookup yields CDR1 LGHDT and CDR2 YNNKEL (reference sequence). The CDR3 extends over 16 amino acids. CDR3 nucleotide sequence: TGTGCCAGCAGCCAAGACCCGACAGCAGTGGGCAGCGGGCAGTACTTC. This encodes CASSQDPTAVGSGQYF.

The chain has TRBV6-5 and TRBJ1-3; 7 bases agree with TRBD1. This CDR3 is built from 15 residues. The trim removed 8 bases at V and 3 bases at J, leaving 10 bases unmatched. Germline V gene lookup returns CDR1 MNHEY and CDR2 SVGAGI. The CDR3, as DNA: TGTGCCAGCTCACCAGGGGGGGGTGGTGGAAACACCATATATTTT. Translated: CASSPGGGGGNTIYF.

V and J are TRBV5-1 and TRBJ2-2; either TRBD1 or TRBD2 may supply D (6 bases each). The CDR3 is 15 amino acids. V gave up 0 bases and J gave up 7 bases, with 13 bases separating them. Germline CDR1 reads SGHRS; CDR2 reads YFSETQ. This CDR3 is CASSLAAGGSGELFF. The CDR3 coding sequence is TGCGCCAGCAGCTTGGCCGCCGGGGGCAGCGGGGAGCTGTTTTTT.

This sequence joins TRBV20-1 and TRBJ1-1; D is undetermined. The CDR3 runs 11 residues. V was shortened by 3 bases and J by 6 bases, with 8 bases between the two germline ends. Germline CDR1 is DFQATT and CDR2 is SNEGSKA (reference sequence). The CDR3 DNA is TGCAGTGCTAGGGGTCTGGCTGAAGCTTTCTTT. Translating it yields CSARGLAEAFF.

CDR3 in amino acids: CASSLGQGDYEQYF. Here the CDR3 DNA reads TGTGCCAGCAGCTTGGGACAGGGCGACTACGAGCAGTACTTC. The chain employs TRBV5-6 and TRBJ2-7; 7 bases map to TRBD1. The J segment lost 3 bases and the V segment lost 0 bases, leaving 3 bases of the junction unmatched. Germline loops: CDR1 SGHDT, CDR2 YYEEEE. This CDR3 is built from 14 residues.

The gene calls are TRBV29-1 and TRBJ2-7; D gene unclear. Per the germline V gene, CDR1 is SQVTM and CDR2 is ANQGSEA. With 1 base removed from V and 2 bases from J, the gap between germline ends came to 12 bases. The CDR3 consists of 14 residues. The CDR3 protein is CSVEVGQATYEQYF. The CDR3 DNA reads TGCAGCGTTGAAGTCGGCCAGGCGACCTACGAGCAGTACTTC.

This chain links TRBV5-1 with TRBJ2-5; D is unclear. Trimming stripped 2 bases from V and 4 bases from J, with 9 bases between. The CDR3 totals 13 residues. Germline lookup yields CDR1 SGHRS and CDR2 YFSETQ. The CDR3 is CASSLSVRETQYF. The DNA for the CDR3 is TGCGCCAGCAGCTTATCAGTGCGAGAGACCCAGTACTTC.

V and J are TRBV9 and TRBJ1-6, with a possible D match to TRBD1 (5 bases). CDR3 length: 12 residues. Trimming removed 2 bases from V and 8 bases from J, with 5 bases in between. Germline assignment: CDR1 SGDLS and CDR2 YYNGEE. CDR3 DNA: TGTGCCAGCAGCGTCAGGGATTCACCCCTCCACTTT. It encodes CASSVRDSPLHF.

The genes are TRBV5-1 and TRBJ2-1; 8 bases fit TRBD2. Germline V gene lookup returns CDR1 SGHRS and CDR2 YFSETQ. The CDR3 totals 16 residues. J gave up 4 bases and V 3 bases, and 9 bases lay outside the gene matches. CDR3 sequence reads: CASSSPPGRVYNEQFF. The CDR3, as DNA: TGCGCCAGCAGCTCCCCCCCCGGGAGGGTTTACAATGAGCAGTTCTTC.

The chain joins TRBV6-5 to TRBJ2-1; 7 bases line up with TRBD1. The CDR3 sequence is 13 residues long. J gave up 8 bases and V 7 bases, and 8 bases lay outside the gene matches. Germline V lookup: CDR1 MNHEY, CDR2 SVGAGI. The CDR3 protein is CASNRDSGHEQFF. For the CDR3, the DNA is TGTGCCAGCAACCGGGACAGTGGGCATGAGCAGTTCTTC.

The chain combines TRBV11-3 with TRBJ2-7; 11 bases agree with TRBD1. The CDR3 consists of 15 residues. Germline V gene sequence: CDR1 SGHNT, CDR2 YENEEA. With V trimmed by 5 bases and J by 4 bases, 7 bases remained unmatched. The CDR3 loop reads CASSVSGQGVYEQYF. In DNA, the CDR3 is TGTGCCAGCAGCGTTTCGGGACAGGGGGTTTACGAGCAGTACTTC.

For the CDR3, the DNA is TGTGCCAGCAGCTGGGACAGAGCTAACTATGGCTACACCTTC. Translating gives CASSWDRANYGYTF. V usage is TRBV7-2 and J usage is TRBJ1-2; 7 positions agree with TRBD1. The V gene end was trimmed by 4 bases and the J gene end by 0 bases; junction bases not matched to a gene: 2. CDR1 SGHTA and CDR2 FQGNSA come from the germline V gene. The CDR3 extends over 14 amino acids. Full variable domain (remainder filled in from reference TRBV7-2 and TRBJ1-2): GAGVSQSPSNKVTEKGKDVELRCDPISGHTALYWYRQSLGQGLEFLIYFQGNSAPDKSGLPSDRFSAERTGGSVSTLTIQRTQQEDSAVYLCASSWDRANYGYTFGSGTRLTVV.

The sample holds one count of this clone. The J gene is TRBJ1-1, the V gene TRBV7-2; D remains ambiguous. Germline assignment: CDR1 SGHTA and CDR2 FQGNSA. The CDR3 consists of 14 residues. Trimming shortened V by 5 bases and J by 7 bases, and 17 bases separated the two germline ends. CDR3 bases: TGTGCCAGCAGCCTGAGCGGCCGGAGCGGTGAAGCTTTCTTT. Translation: CASSLSGRSGEAFF.

This clone was counted a few times. The chain joins TRBV7-6 to TRBJ2-1, with 10 bases matching TRBD2. The CDR3 totals 16 residues. The junction had 8 bases not matched to a gene; V was cut back by 5 bases and J by 4 bases. Germline CDR1 SGHVS, CDR2 FNYEAQ. The CDR3 DNA follows: TGTGCCAGCAGCCTACCCCTAGCGGGGGCGTACAATGAGCAGTTCTTC. Protein product: CASSLPLAGAYNEQFF.

The chain carries TRBV28 and TRBJ1-1; D uncertain. The ends were cut back, 3 bases at V and 7 bases at J, with 6 bases in the middle. The CDR3 is 11 residues long. CDR1 and CDR2 from the germline V gene are MDHEN and SYDVKM. Written as DNA, the CDR3 is TGTGCCAGCAGTTTCGGAATTGAAGCTTTCTTT. Its translation: CASSFGIEAFF.

This clone showed up just once. The chain combines TRBV2 with TRBJ1-2, with D possibly TRBD1 on 6 matching bases. Trimming cost V 6 bases and J 3 bases, with 11 bases left between them. The CDR3 has 13 residues. The germline CDR1 and CDR2 sequences are SNHLY and FYNNEI. For the CDR3, the DNA is TGTGCCAGCAGACAGGGAGAGGACTATGGCTACACCTTC. It encodes CASRQGEDYGYTF.

The V and J genes are TRBV4-1 and TRBJ1-2; the D gene is possibly TRBD1 (5 bases). Per germline, CDR1 MGHRA and CDR2 YSYEKL. The CDR3 contains 15 residues. V lost 7 bases to trimming and J lost 9 bases, with 24 bases between them. CDR3 protein: CASNPNQGVGSSYTF. The DNA of the CDR3 is TGCGCCAGCAACCCCAACCAGGGAGTGGGTTCGAGCTACACCTTC.

This chain joins TRBV5-5 and TRBJ2-5, with D perhaps TRBD1 (5 bases). The CDR3 is 17 amino acids. V lost 2 bases to trimming and J lost 5 bases, with 22 bases between them. Germline V gene lookup returns CDR1 SGHKS and CDR2 YYEKEE (reference sequence). The CDR3, as DNA: TGTGCCAGCAGCTTATCCATGACAGCTACCCTGAGCGAGACCCAGTACTTC. Translated: CASSLSMTATLSETQYF.

The chain recombines TRBV15 with TRBJ2-2, with 10 bases lining up with TRBD1. V lost 4 bases and J lost 7; bases outside the gene matches: 9. The germline CDR1 and CDR2 sequences are LNHNV and YYDKDF (reference sequence). The CDR3 is 16 amino acids. CDR3: CATSIRQGARVGELFF. CDR3 nucleotides: TGTGCCACCAGCATACGACAGGGGGCGCGGGTCGGGGAGCTGTTTTTT.

This chain connects TRBV19 to TRBJ1-6; no firm D call. Trimming took off 7 bases at V and 13 bases at J, with 17 bases between the two ends. Germline-derived CDR1 and CDR2 are LNHDA and SQIVND (reference sequence). CDR3 length: 13 amino acids. The CDR3 protein is CASTWAAAGPLHF. The CDR3 DNA sequence: TGTGCCAGTACCTGGGCGGCGGCGGGGCCCCTCCACTTT.

The rearrangement uses TRBV19 and TRBJ1-1, with D possibly being TRBD1 (5 bases). From germline, CDR1 is LNHDA and CDR2 SQIVND (reference sequence). V lost 1 base to trimming and J lost 5 bases, with 8 bases between them. This CDR3 has 13 amino acids. The CDR3: CASSIVRGTEAFF. DNA of the CDR3: TGTGCCAGTAGTATAGTGAGGGGAACTGAAGCTTTCTTT.

For the CDR3, the DNA is TGTGCCACGCGGCCCTCAGGGCGGACTGAAGCTTTCTTT. It yields the protein CATRPSGRTEAFF. The chain links TRBV15 to TRBJ1-1; tentatively, D is TRBD1 (5 bases). Trimming removed 9 bases at V and 5 bases at J, with 16 bases between. The germline CDR1 and CDR2 sequences are LNHNV and YYDKDF (reference sequence). The CDR3 consists of 13 residues.

The chain couples TRBV5-1 to TRBJ2-1, with TRBD2 as a possible D gene (6 bases). This CDR3 is 16 amino acids long. CDR1 is SGHRS and CDR2 is YFSETQ in the germline V gene. V lost 0 bases and J lost 1, with 11 bases in between. The CDR3 reads CASSLVSSGSYNEQFF. The CDR3 bases are TGCGCCAGCAGCTTGGTCTCCAGCGGGTCCTACAATGAGCAGTTCTTC.

The chain has TRBV18 and TRBJ1-2; the D is unclear. V lost 2 bases, J lost 4 bases, and 8 bases lay in between. The CDR3 covers 13 residues. Looked up from germline, CDR1 is KGHSH and CDR2 is LQKENI. CDR3 protein: CASSPGSRYGYTF. The CDR3, as DNA: TGTGCCAGCTCACCAGGCTCTCGCTATGGCTACACCTTC.

The CDR3, as DNA: TGTGCCAGCTCACCACCGAACAGGGGGCTAACTACCAATGAGCAGTTCTTC. Encoded protein: CASSPPNRGLTTNEQFF. The chain links TRBV18 to TRBJ2-1, with TRBD1 identical over 9 bases. This CDR3 is 17 amino acids long. V lost 0 bases and J lost 6; bases outside the gene matches: 9. Germline V gives CDR1 KGHSH, CDR2 LQKENI. Full variable domain (missing parts from reference TRBV18 and TRBJ2-1): NAGVMQNPRHLVRRRGQEARLRCSPMKGHSHVYWYRQLPEEGLKFMVYLQKENIIDESGMPKERFSAEFPKEGPSILRIQQVVRGDSAAYFCASSPPNRGLTTNEQFFGPGTRLTVL.